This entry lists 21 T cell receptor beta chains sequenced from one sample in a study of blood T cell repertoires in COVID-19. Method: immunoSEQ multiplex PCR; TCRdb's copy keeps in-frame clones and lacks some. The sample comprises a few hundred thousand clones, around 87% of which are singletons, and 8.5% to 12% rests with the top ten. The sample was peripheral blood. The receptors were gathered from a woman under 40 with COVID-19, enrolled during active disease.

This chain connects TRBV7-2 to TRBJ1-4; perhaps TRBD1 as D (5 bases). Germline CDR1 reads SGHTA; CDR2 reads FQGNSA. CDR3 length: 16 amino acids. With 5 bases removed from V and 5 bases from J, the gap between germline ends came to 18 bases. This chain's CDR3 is CASSPRTRGGNEKLFF. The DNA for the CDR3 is TGTGCCAGCAGCCCCCGAACGCGGGGGGGGAATGAAAAACTGTTTTTT.

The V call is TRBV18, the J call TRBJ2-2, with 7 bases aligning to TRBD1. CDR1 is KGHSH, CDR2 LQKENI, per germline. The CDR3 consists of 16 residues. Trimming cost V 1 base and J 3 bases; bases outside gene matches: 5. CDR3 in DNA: TGTGCCAGCTCACCACAGGGGGCGTCTTACACCGGGGAGCTGTTTTTT. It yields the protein CASSPQGASYTGELFF.

The CDR3 protein is CASSYPTPLAEPYNEQFF. The CDR3, as DNA: TGTGCCAGCAGTTACCCCACCCCACTAGCGGAGCCTTACAATGAGCAGTTCTTC. The V call is TRBV6-2 or TRBV6-3, the J call TRBJ2-1; TRBD2 aligns across 8 bases. Losses at the gene ends were 2 bases for V and 4 bases for J; bases not matched to a gene: 13. The CDR3 runs 18 residues. From germline, CDR1 is MNHEY and CDR2 SVGEGT.

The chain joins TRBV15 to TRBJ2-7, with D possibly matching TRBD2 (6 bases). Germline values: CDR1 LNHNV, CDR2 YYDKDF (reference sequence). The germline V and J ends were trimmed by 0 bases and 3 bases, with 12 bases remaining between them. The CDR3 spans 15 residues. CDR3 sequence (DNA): TGTGCCACCAGCAGAGATGGGGGACTTTACTACGAGCAGTACTTC. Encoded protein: CATSRDGGLYYEQYF.

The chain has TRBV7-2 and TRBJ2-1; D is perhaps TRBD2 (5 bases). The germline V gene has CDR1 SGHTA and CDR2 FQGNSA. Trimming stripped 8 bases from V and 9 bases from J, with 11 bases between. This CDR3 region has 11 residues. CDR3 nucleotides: TGTGCCAGCTATTACGCGGGTGAGCAGTTCTTC. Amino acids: CASYYAGEQFF.

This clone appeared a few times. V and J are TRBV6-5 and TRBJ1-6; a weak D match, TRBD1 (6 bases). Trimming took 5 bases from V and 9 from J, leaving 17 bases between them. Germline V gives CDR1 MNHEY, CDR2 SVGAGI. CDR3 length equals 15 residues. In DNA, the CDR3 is TGTGCCAGCAGTCCACGAGAAGGGGGAACTTCACCCCTCCACTTT. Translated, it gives CASSPREGGTSPLHF.

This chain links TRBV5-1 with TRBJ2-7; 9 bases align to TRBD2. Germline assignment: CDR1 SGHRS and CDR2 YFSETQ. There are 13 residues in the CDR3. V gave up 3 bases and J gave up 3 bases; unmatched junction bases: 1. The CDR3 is CASSSSGVYEQYF. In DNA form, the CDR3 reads TGCGCCAGCAGCTCTAGCGGGGTCTACGAGCAGTACTTC.

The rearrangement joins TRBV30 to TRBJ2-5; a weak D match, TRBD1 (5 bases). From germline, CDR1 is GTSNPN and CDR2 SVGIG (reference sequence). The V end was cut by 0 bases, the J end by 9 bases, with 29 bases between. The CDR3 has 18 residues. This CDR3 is CAWSVLMVGLPAQGAQYF. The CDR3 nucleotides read TGTGCCTGGAGTGTACTAATGGTGGGGCTACCGGCCCAAGGGGCCCAGTACTTC.

CDR3 coding DNA: TGCAGTGCGCGGACGCCTAGCGAGCAGTTCTTC. Translated, it gives CSARTPSEQFF. This sequence joins TRBV20-1 and TRBJ2-1, with D maybe TRBD2 (5 bases). The CDR3 is 11 residues long. The V and J ends lost 6 bases and 10 bases respectively, with 13 bases between them. Germline CDR1 DFQATT, CDR2 SNEGSKA (reference sequence).

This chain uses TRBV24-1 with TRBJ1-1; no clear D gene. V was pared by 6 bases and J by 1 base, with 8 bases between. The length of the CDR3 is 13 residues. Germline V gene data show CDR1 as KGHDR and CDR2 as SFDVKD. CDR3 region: CATSQTGNTEAFF. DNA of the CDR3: TGTGCCACCAGTCAAACGGGGAACACTGAAGCTTTCTTT.

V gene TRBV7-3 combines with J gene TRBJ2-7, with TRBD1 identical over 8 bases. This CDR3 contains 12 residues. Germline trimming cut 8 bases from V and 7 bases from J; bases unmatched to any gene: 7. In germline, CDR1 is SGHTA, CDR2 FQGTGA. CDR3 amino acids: CASGDRLGEQYF. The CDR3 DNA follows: TGTGCCAGCGGGGACAGGCTAGGAGAGCAGTACTTC.

The CDR3 nucleotides read TGTGCCAGCAGCTATCTAGCGGGTTACGAGCAGTACTTC. It is translated as CASSYLAGYEQYF. The V and J genes are TRBV7-9 and TRBJ2-7; TRBD2 matches at 8 bases. V was pared by 4 bases and J by 4 bases, with 3 bases of the junction left unmatched. Germline V lookup: CDR1 SEHNR, CDR2 FQNEAQ (reference sequence). The CDR3 is 13 residues long.

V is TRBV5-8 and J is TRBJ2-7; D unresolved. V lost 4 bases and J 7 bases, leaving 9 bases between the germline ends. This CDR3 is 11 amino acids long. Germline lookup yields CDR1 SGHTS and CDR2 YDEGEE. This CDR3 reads CASSPEAEQYF. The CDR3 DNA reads TGTGCCAGCAGCCCCGAGGCGGAGCAGTACTTC.

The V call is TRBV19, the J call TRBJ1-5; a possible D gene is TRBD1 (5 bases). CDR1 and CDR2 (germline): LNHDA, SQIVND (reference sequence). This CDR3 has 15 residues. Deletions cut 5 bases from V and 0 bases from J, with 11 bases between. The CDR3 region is CASSVDSNSNQPQHF. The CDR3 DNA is TGTGCCAGTAGTGTCGACAGTAATAGCAATCAGCCCCAGCATTTT.

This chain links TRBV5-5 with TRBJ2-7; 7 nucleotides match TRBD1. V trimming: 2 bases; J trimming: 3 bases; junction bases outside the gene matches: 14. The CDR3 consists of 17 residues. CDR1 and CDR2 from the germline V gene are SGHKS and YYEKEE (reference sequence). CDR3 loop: CASSFLSGTARRYEQYF. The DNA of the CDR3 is TGTGCCAGCAGCTTCTTGTCCGGGACAGCGCGTCGCTACGAGCAGTACTTC.

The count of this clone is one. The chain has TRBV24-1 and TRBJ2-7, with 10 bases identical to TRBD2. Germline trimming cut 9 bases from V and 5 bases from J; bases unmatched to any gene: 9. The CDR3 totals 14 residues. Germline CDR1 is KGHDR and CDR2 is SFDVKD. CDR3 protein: CATSGTSVSDEQYF. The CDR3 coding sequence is TGTGCCACCTCCGGGACTAGCGTCAGCGACGAGCAGTACTTC.

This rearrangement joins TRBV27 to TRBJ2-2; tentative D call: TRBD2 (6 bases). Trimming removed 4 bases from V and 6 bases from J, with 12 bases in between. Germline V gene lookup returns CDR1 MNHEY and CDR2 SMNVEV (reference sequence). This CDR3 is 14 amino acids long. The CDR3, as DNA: TGTGCCAGCAGTTCCCTAAGCGGGTCCGGGGAGCTGTTTTTT. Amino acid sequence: CASSSLSGSGELFF.

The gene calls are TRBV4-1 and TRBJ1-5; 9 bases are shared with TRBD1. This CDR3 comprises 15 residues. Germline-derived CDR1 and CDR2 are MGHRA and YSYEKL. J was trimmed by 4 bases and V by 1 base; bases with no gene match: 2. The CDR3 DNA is TGCGCCAGCAGCCAAGGGACAGGGGCTAATCAGCCCCAGCATTTT. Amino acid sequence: CASSQGTGANQPQHF.

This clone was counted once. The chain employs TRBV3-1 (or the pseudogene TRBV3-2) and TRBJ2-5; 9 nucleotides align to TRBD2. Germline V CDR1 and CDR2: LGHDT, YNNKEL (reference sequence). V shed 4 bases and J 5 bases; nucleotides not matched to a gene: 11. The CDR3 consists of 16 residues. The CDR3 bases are TGTGCCAGCAGCCCCCCCTGGATAGCGGGAGTGGAGACCCAGTACTTC. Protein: CASSPPWIAGVETQYF.

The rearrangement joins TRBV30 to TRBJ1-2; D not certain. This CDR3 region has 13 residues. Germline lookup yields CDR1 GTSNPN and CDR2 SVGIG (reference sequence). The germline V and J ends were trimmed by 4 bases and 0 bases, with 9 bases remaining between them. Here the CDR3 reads CAWTLGANYGYTF. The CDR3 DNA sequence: TGTGCCTGGACCCTAGGTGCTAACTATGGCTACACCTTC. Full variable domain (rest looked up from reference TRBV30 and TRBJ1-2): SQTIHQWPATLVQPVGSPLSLECTVEGTSNPNLYWYRQAAGRGLQLLFYSVGIGQISSEVPQNLSASRPQDRQFILSSKKLLLSDSGFYLCAWTLGANYGYTFGSGTRLTVV.

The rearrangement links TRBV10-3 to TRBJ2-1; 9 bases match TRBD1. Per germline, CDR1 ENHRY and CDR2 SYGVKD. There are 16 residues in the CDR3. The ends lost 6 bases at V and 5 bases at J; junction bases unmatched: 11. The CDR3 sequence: CAIRGDRAMVNNEQFF. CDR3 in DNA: TGTGCCATCAGGGGGGACAGGGCTATGGTAAACAATGAGCAGTTCTTC.